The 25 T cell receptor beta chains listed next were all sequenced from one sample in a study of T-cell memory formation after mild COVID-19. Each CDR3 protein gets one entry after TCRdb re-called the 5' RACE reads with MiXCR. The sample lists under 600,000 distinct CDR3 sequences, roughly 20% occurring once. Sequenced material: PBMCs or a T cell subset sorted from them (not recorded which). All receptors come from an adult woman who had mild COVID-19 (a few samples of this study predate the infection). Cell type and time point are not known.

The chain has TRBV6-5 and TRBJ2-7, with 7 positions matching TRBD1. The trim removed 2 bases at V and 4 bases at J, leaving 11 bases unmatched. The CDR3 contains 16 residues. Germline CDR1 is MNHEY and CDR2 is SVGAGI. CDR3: CASSYDRVISLYEQYF. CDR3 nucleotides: TGTGCCAGCAGTTACGACAGGGTAATCTCTCTTTACGAGCAGTACTTC.

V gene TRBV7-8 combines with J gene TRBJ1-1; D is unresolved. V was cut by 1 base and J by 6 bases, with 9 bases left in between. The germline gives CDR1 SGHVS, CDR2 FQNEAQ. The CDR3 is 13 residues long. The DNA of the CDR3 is TGTGCCAGCAGCTTAGATCACAATCCTGAAGCTTTCTTT. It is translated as CASSLDHNPEAFF.

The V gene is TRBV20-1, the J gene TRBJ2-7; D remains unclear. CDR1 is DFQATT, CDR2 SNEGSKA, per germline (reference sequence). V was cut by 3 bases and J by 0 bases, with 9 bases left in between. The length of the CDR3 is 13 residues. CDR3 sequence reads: CSARLGISYEQYF. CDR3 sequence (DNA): TGCAGTGCTAGGTTGGGCATCTCCTACGAGCAGTACTTC.

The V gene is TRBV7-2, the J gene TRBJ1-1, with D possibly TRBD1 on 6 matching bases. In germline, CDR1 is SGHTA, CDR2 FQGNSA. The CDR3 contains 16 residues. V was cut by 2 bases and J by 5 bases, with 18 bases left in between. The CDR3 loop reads CASSLLGAYLRTEAFF. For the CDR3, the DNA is TGTGCCAGCAGCTTATTGGGGGCGTATTTAAGAACTGAAGCTTTCTTT.

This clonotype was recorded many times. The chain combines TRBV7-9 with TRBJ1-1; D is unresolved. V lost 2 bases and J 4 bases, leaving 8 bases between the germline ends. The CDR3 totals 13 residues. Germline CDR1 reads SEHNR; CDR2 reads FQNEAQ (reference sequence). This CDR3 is CASSLIGPTEAFF. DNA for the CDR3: TGTGCCAGCAGCTTAATAGGGCCCACTGAAGCTTTCTTT. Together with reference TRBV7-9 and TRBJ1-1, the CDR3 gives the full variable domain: DTGVSQNPRHKITKRGQNVTFRCDPISEHNRLYWYRQTLGQGPEFLTYFQNEAQLEKSRLLSDRFSAERPKGSFSTLEIQRTEQGDSAMYLCASSLIGPTEAFFGQGTRLTVV.

CDR3: CAISVGSSTDTQYF. DNA for the CDR3: TGTGCCATCAGTGTTGGGAGTAGCACAGATACGCAGTATTTT. This chain links TRBV10-3 with TRBJ2-3; TRBD2 is a possible D gene (5 bases). From germline, CDR1 is ENHRY and CDR2 SYGVKD. CDR3 size: 14 residues. V gave up 4 bases and J gave up 0 bases, with 8 bases separating them.

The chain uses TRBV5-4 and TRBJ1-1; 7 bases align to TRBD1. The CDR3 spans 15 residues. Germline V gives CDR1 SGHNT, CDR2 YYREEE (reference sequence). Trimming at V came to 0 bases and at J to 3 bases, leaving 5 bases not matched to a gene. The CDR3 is CASSLGTGVHTEAFF. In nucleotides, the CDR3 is TGTGCCAGCAGCTTGGGAACAGGGGTGCACACTGAAGCTTTCTTT.

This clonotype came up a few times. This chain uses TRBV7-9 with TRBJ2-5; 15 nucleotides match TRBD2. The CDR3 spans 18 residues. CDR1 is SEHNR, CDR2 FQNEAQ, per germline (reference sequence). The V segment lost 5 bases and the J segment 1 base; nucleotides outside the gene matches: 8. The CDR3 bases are TGTGCCAGCAGCGGAGGGACTAGCGGGGGGCCACTCCAAGAGACCCAGTACTTC. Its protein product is CASSGGTSGGPLQETQYF.

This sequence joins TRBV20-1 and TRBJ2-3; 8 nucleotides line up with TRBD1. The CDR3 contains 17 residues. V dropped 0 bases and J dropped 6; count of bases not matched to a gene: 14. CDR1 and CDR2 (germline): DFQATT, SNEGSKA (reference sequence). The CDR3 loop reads CSARDLRGRSDRDTQYF. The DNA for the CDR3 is TGCAGTGCTAGAGATCTCAGGGGGCGGTCAGACCGGGATACGCAGTATTTT.

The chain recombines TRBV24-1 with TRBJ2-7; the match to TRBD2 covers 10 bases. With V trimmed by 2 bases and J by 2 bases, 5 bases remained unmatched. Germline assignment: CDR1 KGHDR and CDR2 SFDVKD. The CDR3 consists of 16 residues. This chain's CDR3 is CATSDSGTSDPYEQYF. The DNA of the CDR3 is TGTGCCACCAGTGATTCCGGGACTAGCGACCCCTACGAGCAGTACTTC.

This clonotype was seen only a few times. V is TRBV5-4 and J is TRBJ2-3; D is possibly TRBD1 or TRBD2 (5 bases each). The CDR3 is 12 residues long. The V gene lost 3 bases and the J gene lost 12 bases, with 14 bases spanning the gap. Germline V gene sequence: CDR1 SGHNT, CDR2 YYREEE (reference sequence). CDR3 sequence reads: CASSWGTESQYF. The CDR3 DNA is TGTGCCAGCAGCTGGGGGACGGAGAGTCAGTATTTT.

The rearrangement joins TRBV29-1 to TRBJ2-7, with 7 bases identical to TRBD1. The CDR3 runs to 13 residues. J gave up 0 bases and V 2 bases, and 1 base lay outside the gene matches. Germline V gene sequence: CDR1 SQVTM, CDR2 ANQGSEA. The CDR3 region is CSVENRGSYEQYF. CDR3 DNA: TGCAGCGTTGAAAACAGGGGCTCCTACGAGCAGTACTTC.

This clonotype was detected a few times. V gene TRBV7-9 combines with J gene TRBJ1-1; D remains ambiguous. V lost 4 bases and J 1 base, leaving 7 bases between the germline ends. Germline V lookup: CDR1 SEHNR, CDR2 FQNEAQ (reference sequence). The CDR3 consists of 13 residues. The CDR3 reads CASSSYGNTEAFF. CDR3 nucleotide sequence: TGTGCCAGCAGCTCATACGGGAACACTGAAGCTTTCTTT.

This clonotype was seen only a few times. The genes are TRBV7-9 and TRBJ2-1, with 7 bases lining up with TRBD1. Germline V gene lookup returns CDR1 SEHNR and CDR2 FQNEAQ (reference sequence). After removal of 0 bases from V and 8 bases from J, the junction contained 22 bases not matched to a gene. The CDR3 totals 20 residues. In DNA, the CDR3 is TGTGCCAGCAGCTTAGCACGGGACAGTCCACAACAGATCCACTGGGATGAGCAGTTCTTC. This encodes CASSLARDSPQQIHWDEQFF.

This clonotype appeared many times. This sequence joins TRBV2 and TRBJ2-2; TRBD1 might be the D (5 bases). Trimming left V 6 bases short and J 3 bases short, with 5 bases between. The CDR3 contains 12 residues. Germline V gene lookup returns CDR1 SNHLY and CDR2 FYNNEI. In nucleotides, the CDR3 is TGTGCCAGCAGAGGGGACACCGGGGAGCTGTTTTTT. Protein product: CASRGDTGELFF.

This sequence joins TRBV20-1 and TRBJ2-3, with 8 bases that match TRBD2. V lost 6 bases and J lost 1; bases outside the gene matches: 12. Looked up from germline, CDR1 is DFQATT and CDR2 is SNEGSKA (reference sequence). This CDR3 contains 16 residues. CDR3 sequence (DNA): TGCAGTGCACCTCGGAGTAGCGGGGCCCGCACAGATACGCAGTATTTT. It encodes CSAPRSSGARTDTQYF.

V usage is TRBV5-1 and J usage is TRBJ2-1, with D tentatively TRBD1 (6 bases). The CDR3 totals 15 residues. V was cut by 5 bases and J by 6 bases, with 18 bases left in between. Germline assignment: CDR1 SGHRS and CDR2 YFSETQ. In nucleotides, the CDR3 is TGCGCCAGCAGTGGCCCGGGACAAGGGGGCAATGAGCAGTTCTTC. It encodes CASSGPGQGGNEQFF.

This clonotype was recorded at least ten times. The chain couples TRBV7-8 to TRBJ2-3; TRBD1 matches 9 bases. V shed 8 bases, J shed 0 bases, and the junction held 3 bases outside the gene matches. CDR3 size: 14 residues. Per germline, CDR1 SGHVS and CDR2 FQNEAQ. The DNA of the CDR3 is TGTGCCAGCGGGACAGGGAAGAGCACAGATACGCAGTATTTT. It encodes CASGTGKSTDTQYF.

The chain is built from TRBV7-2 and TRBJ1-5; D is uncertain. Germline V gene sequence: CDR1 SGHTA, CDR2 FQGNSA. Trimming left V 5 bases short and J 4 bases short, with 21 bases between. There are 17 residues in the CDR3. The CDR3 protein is CASSPGWASLGNQPQHF. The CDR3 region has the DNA TGTGCCAGCAGCCCAGGCTGGGCCTCTTTGGGGAATCAGCCCCAGCATTTT.

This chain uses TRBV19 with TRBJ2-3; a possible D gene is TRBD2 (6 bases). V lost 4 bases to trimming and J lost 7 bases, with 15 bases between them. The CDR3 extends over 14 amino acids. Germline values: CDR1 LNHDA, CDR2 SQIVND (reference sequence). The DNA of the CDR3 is TGTGCCAGTAGTACCCCCTCAGCGGGTTATACGCAGTATTTT. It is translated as CASSTPSAGYTQYF.

Here the CDR3 reads CASSGLAGPYQETQYF. The CDR3 DNA is TGTGCCAGCAGCGGACTAGCGGGGCCGTACCAAGAGACCCAGTACTTC. This sequence joins TRBV7-9 and TRBJ2-5; 12 nucleotides line up with TRBD2. The CDR3 totals 16 residues. Germline V gene sequence: CDR1 SEHNR, CDR2 FQNEAQ (reference sequence). The V segment lost 5 bases and the J segment 0 bases; nucleotides outside the gene matches: 4.

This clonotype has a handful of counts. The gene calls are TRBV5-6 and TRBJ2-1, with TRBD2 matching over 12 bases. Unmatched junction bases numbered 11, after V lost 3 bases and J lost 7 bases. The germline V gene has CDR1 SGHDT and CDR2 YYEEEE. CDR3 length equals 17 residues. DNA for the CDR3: TGTGCCAGCAGCTCCACAGGACTAGCGGGGTTAGAAAATGAGCAGTTCTTC. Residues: CASSSTGLAGLENEQFF. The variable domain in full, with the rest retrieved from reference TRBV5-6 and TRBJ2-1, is DAGVTQSPTHLIKTRGQQVTLRCSPKSGHDTVSWYQQALGQGPQFIFQYYEEEERQRGNFPDRFSGHQFPNYSSELNVNALLLGDSALYLCASSSTGLAGLENEQFFGPGTRLTVL.

The CDR3 spells CASSQLPGLAGGAQLTDTQYF. CDR3 DNA sequence: TGTGCCAGCAGCCAATTACCGGGACTAGCGGGGGGGGCACAACTCACAGATACGCAGTATTTT. The chain combines TRBV4-2 with TRBJ2-3; 16 nucleotides match TRBD2. Germline V gene sequence: CDR1 LGHNA, CDR2 YNFKEQ. V lost 2 bases and J lost 2; bases outside the gene matches: 13. The CDR3 totals 21 residues.

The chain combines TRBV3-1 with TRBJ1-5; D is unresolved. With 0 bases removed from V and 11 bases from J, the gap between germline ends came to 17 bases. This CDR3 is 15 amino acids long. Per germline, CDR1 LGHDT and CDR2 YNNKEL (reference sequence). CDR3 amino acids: CASSQDLGTNIAQHF. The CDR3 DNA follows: TGTGCCAGCAGCCAAGATTTGGGCACCAATATCGCCCAGCATTTT. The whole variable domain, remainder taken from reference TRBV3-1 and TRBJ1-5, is DTAVSQTPKYLVTQMGNDKSIKCEQNLGHDTMYWYKQDSKKFLKIMFSYNNKELIINETVPNRFSPKSPDKAHLNLHINSLELGDSAVYFCASSQDLGTNIAQHFGDGTRLSIL.

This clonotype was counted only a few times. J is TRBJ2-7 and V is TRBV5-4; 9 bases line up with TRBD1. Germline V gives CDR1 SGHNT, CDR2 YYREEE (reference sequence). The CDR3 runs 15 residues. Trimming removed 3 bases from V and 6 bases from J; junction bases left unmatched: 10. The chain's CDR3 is CASSSYRDREGEQYF. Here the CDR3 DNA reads TGTGCCAGCAGCTCGTACCGGGACAGGGAGGGCGAGCAGTACTTC.